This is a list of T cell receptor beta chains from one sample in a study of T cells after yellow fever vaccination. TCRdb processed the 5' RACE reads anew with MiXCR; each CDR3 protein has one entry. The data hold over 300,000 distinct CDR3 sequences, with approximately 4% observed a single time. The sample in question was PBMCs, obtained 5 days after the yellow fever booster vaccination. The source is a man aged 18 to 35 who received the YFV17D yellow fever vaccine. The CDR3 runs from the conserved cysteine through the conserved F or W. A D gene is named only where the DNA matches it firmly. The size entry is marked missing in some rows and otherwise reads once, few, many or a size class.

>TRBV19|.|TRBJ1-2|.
CASSPDSSSWGGYTF
TGTGCCAGTAGCCCGGACAGCTCCTCGTGGGGCGGCTACACCTTC
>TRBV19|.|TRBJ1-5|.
CASSIGTVNQPQHF
TGTGCCAGTAGTATAGGGACAGTCAATCAGCCCCAGCATTTT
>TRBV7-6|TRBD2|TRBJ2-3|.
CASSFPSGGAADTQYF
TGTGCCAGCAGCTTCCCTAGCGGGGGGGCCGCCGATACGCAGTATTTT
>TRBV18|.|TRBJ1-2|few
CASSPQEGGGYTF
TGTGCCAGCTCACCACAGGAGGGAGGCGGCTACACCTTC
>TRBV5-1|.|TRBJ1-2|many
CASSLPGGAGYTF
TGCGCCAGCAGCTTGCCGGGAGGGGCCGGCTACACCTTC
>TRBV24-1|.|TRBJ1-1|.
CATARGQATEAFF
TGTGCCACGGCCAGGGGCCAGGCCACTGAAGCTTTCTTT
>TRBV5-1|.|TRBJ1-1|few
CASSGREAAEAFF
TGCGCCAGCAGCGGAAGGGAGGCGGCTGAAGCTTTCTTT
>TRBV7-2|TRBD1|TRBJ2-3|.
CASSRQTGIADTQYF
TGTGCCAGCAGCCGTCAGACAGGGATCGCAGATACGCAGTATTTT
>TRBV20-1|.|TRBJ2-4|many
CSARDALAKNIQYF
TGCAGTGCTAGAGATGCGTTAGCCAAAAACATTCAGTACTTC
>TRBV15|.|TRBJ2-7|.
CATSTGLSYEQYF
TGTGCCACCAGCACCGGACTCTCCTACGAGCAGTACTTC
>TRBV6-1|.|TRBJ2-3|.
CASSEQAGSTDTQYF
TGTGCCAGCAGTGAACAGGCTGGCAGCACAGATACGCAGTATTTT
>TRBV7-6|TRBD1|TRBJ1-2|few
CASSNEGLGGRGYGYTF
TGTGCCAGCAGCAACGAGGGGCTAGGGGGCAGAGGCTATGGCTACACCTTC
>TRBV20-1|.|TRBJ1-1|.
CSARHSSGEAFF
TGCAGTGCCAGACACTCCTCGGGGGAAGCTTTCTTT
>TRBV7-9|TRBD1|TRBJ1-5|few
CASSLWSGTASNQPQHF
TGTGCCAGCAGCTTATGGTCCGGGACAGCGAGCAATCAGCCCCAGCATTTT
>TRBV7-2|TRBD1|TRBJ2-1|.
CASSLSPITTGANEQFF
TGTGCCAGCAGCTTATCACCTATTACGACAGGGGCCAATGAGCAGTTCTTC
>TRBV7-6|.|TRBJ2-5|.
CASSLAMTVGETQYF
TGTGCCAGCAGCTTAGCGATGACTGTAGGAGAGACCCAGTACTTC
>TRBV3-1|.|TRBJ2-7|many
CASSRGGYEQYF
TGTGCCAGCAGCCGAGGGGGCTACGAGCAGTACTTC
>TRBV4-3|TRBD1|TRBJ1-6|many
CASSQENRGFGALHF
TGCGCCAGCAGCCAAGAAAACAGGGGGTTCGGCGCCCTCCACTTT
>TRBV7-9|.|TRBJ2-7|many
CASSLAPSRSLFYEQYF
TGTGCCAGCAGCTTAGCCCCCTCAAGGTCGCTGTTCTACGAGCAGTACTTC
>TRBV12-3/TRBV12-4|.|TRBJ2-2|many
CASSFDSGGGPTGELFF
TGTGCCAGCAGTTTTGACTCTGGGGGGGGCCCCACCGGGGAGCTGTTTTTT
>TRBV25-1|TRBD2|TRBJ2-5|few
CASNQASGGQETQYF
TGTGCCAGCAATCAGGCTAGCGGGGGCCAAGAGACCCAGTACTTC
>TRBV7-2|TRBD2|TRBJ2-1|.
CASSLTSGGTSSYNEQFF
TGTGCCAGCAGCTTGACTAGCGGGGGCACCAGCTCCTACAATGAGCAGTTCTTC
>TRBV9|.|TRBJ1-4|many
CASSVSTVREKLFF
TGTGCCAGCAGCGTTTCAACAGTAAGGGAAAAACTGTTTTTT
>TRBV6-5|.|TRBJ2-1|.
CASSYYGGRVNEQFF
TGTGCCAGCAGTTACTACGGGGGGCGAGTGAATGAGCAGTTCTTC
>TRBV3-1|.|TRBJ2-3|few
CASSLRAGGTDTQYF
TGTGCCAGCAGCCTGAGGGCGGGCGGCACAGATACGCAGTATTTT
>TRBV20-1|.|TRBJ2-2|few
CSARSESGTGELFF
TGCAGTGCCAGGAGTGAGTCGGGCACCGGGGAGCTGTTTTTT
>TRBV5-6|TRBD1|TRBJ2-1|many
CASSSTGISYNEQFF
TGTGCCAGCAGCTCGACAGGGATCTCCTACAATGAGCAGTTCTTC
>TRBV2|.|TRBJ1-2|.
CASSSDKTNYGYTF
TGTGCCAGCAGTTCGGACAAAACTAACTATGGCTACACCTTC
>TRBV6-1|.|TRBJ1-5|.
CASSEQGSNQPQHF
TGTGCCAGCAGTGAACAGGGGAGCAATCAGCCCCAGCATTTT
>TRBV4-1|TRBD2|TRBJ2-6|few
CASSQAPTSGGSGANVLTF
TGCGCCAGCAGCCAAGCCCCCACTAGCGGGGGCTCTGGGGCCAACGTCCTGACTTTC
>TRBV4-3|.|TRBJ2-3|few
CASSQEPETGGTDTQYF
TGCGCCAGCAGCCAAGAACCTGAGACAGGAGGGACAGATACGCAGTATTTT
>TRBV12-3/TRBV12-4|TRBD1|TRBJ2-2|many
CASRLQGMTGELFF
TGTGCCAGCAGGTTACAGGGGATGACCGGGGAGCTGTTTTTT
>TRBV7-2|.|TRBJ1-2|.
CASSLSWAVKNYGYTF
TGTGCCAGCAGCTTATCTTGGGCAGTTAAGAACTATGGCTACACCTTC
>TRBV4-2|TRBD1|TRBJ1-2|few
CASSQGGTGETGYTF
TGTGCCAGCAGCCAAGGGGGGACAGGGGAGACCGGCTACACCTTC
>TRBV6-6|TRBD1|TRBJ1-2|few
CASSRTDRGRGYGYTF
TGTGCCAGCAGTCGGACGGACAGGGGGCGAGGGTATGGCTACACCTTC
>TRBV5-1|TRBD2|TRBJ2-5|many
CASSSGLAVETQYF
TGCGCCAGCAGCTCGGGACTAGCGGTAGAGACCCAGTACTTC
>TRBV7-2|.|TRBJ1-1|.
CASSFVGTEAFF
TGTGCCAGCAGCTTCGTGGGCACTGAAGCTTTCTTT
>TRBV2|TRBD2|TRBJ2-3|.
CASTEGDGGVEDTQYF
TGTGCCAGCACCGAAGGTGACGGGGGGGTCGAAGATACGCAGTATTTT
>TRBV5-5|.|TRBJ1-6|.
CASSLVGVSPLHF
TGTGCCAGCAGCTTGGTCGGGGTCTCACCCCTCCACTTT
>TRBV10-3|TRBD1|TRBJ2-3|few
CAISLRGPGTDTQYF
TGTGCCATCAGCCTCAGGGGGCCGGGCACAGATACGCAGTATTTT
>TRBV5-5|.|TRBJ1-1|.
CASSYGEGTEAFF
TGTGCCAGCAGCTATGGTGAAGGGACTGAAGCTTTCTTT
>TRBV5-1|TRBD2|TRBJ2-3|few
CASSLILGGGASDTQYF
TGCGCCAGCAGCTTAATCCTTGGCGGGGGGGCCTCAGATACGCAGTATTTT
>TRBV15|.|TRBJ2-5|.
CATSRAKAETQYF
TGTGCCACCAGCAGAGCGAAGGCAGAGACCCAGTACTTC